This T cell receptor beta chain emerged from a study of CD8+CD57+ T cells in acquired aplastic anemia. Across the whole study: Yields of DNA that came from sorted CD4+ and CD8+ cells averaged around 3 ug.

The template used for profiling TCR beta VDJ and CDR3 was genomic DNA. TCRdb analysed the reads with MiXCR anew, one entry per CDR3 protein. This sample has some 190,000 distinct CDR3 sequences; about half occur once, and the top ten carry around 2.7%. This clonotype was detected only once. The sequenced sample was sorted CD4+, CD8+, or CD8+CD57+ T cells (not recorded which) from PBMCs. The receptor was isolated from a human donor in good health.

CDR3 region: CASSLVQGPYEQYF. The CDR3 nucleotides are TGTGCCAGCAGCTTAGTACAGGGGCCCTACGAGCAGTACTTC. This sequence joins TRBV7-2 and TRBJ2-7; the match to TRBD1 covers 7 bases. After removal of 1 base from V and 2 bases from J, the junction contained 2 bases not matched to a gene. The CDR3 has 14 residues. Germline values: CDR1 SGHTA, CDR2 FQGNSA.